The clone carrying this T cell receptor (beta chain) turned up a few times. Its antigen remains unknown. Combining a sample-barcoded 5' primer with a J-beta primer mix, a second PCR ran for about 7 to 11 cycles. TCRdb passed the 5' RACE reads through MiXCR, listing each CDR3 protein once. This sample has about 690,000 distinct CDR3 sequences, with around 38% found just once. The sample comes from a study of blood T cells in healthy people across ages. Study-wide results and limits: Both naive CD4+ cell counts and diversity were greater in long-lived donors than in aged donors.

This CDR3 contains 15 residues. The germline CDR1 and CDR2 sequences are SGHRS and YFSETQ. The ends were cut back, 1 base at V and 5 bases at J, with 13 bases in the middle. This chain connects TRBV5-1 to TRBJ1-5; D ambiguous. Sequenced material: blood. The source is an elderly man in good health. CDR3 sequence: CASSLIGEVDQPQHF. The CDR3 bases are TGCGCCAGCAGCTTGATCGGGGAAGTTGATCAGCCCCAGCATTTT.